Presented here are 15 T cell receptor beta chains from one specimen sequenced in a study of neurological immune-mediated disorders. TCRdb called the 5' RACE reads again in MiXCR, with one record for every CDR3 protein. The data contain 20,000 to 30,000 distinct CDR3 sequences, around an eighth of them singletons. The sequenced sample was PBMCs. The receptor source for this set is a woman aged 40-49 years with HTLV-1-associated myelopathy (HAM/TSP).

This clonotype was detected many times. V is TRBV7-2 and J is TRBJ1-6; D uncertain. Germline assignment: CDR1 SGHTA and CDR2 FQGNSA. Between the trimmed V and J ends, which lost 5 bases and 8 bases, there was a span of 16 bases. The CDR3 is 15 amino acids. This chain's CDR3 is CASSTKWGGDSPLHF. The CDR3 nucleotides are TGTGCCAGCAGCACAAAGTGGGGAGGCGATTCACCCCTCCACTTT.

By share, this clonotype counts as medium-sized. The chain links TRBV20-1 to TRBJ1-5, with TRBD1 matching 7 bases. This CDR3 is built from 16 residues. In germline, CDR1 is DFQATT, CDR2 SNEGSKA (reference sequence). V lost 0 bases and J lost 2; bases outside the gene matches: 7. The DNA for the CDR3 is TGCAGTGCTAGAGATTCGACAGGGTCCCGCAATCAGCCCCAGCATTTT. Translated: CSARDSTGSRNQPQHF.

This clonotype showed up many times. V and J are TRBV6-6 and TRBJ1-1; D is unclear. This CDR3 region has 14 residues. Trimming shortened V by 2 bases and J by 1 base, and 8 bases separated the two germline ends. Germline V CDR1 and CDR2: MNHNY, SVGAGI (reference sequence). CDR3 nucleotide sequence: TGTGCCAGCAGTTACGGGGAGGGGAACACTGAAGCTTTCTTT. It codes for CASSYGEGNTEAFF.

This clonotype was counted ten times or more. The chain is built from TRBV3-1 and TRBJ2-7; 7 positions agree with TRBD1. CDR3 length: 15 residues. Losses at the gene ends were 0 bases for V and 4 bases for J; bases not matched to a gene: 6. Germline CDR1 LGHDT, CDR2 YNNKEL (reference sequence). The CDR3 bases are TGTGCCAGCAGCCAAGATCTGGCCAGGGGGTACGAGCAGTACTTC. Its translation: CASSQDLARGYEQYF.

This clonotype showed up many times. The junction shows a germline mismatch at one end, possibly a read error. V is TRBV4-3 and J is TRBJ2-3, with TRBD2 identical over 8 bases. The CDR3 spans 14 residues. The germline CDR1 and CDR2 sequences are LGHNA and YSLEER. Here the CDR3 DNA reads TGCGCCAACAGCCCCGGGGGGGCAGGTGATACGCAGTATTTT. Protein product: CANSPGGAGDTQYF.

This clonotype was seen at least ten times. The chain employs TRBV6-1 and TRBJ2-1; D call uncertain. Trimming stripped 10 bases from V and 0 bases from J, with 19 bases between. CDR1 and CDR2 (germline): MNHNS, SASEGT. This CDR3 has 16 residues. CDR3 sequence: CATRSIQASSYNEQFF. In DNA form, the CDR3 reads TGTGCCACCAGGTCTATCCAGGCGAGCTCCTACAATGAGCAGTTCTTC.

This clonotype was counted at least ten times. The germline gene is not matched at one end of the junction; a read error may be the cause. This rearrangement joins TRBV6-5 to TRBJ2-3, with TRBD1 identical over 7 bases. The CDR3 runs 15 residues. Germline assignment: CDR1 MNHEY and CDR2 SVGAGI. CDR3 residues: CASSYSQGPGDTQYF. In DNA form, the CDR3 reads TGTGCCAGCAGTTACTCACAGGGGCCTGGTGATACGCAATATTTT.

This clonotype was counted ten times or more. CDR3 DNA: TGTGCCACCAGCAGCTTTATTACAGGGAATGGTGAGCAGTTCTTC. It codes for CATSSFITGNGEQFF. This sequence joins TRBV15 and TRBJ2-1; tentative D call: TRBD1 (6 bases). V was trimmed by 3 bases and J by 9 bases, leaving 18 bases between them. The CDR3 is 15 residues long. In germline, CDR1 is LNHNV, CDR2 YYDKDF (reference sequence).

This clonotype was recorded many times. The V gene is TRBV10-3, the J gene TRBJ2-4; TRBD1 is a possible D gene (6 bases). The germline V gene has CDR1 ENHRY and CDR2 SYGVKD. The CDR3 is 15 amino acids. The V end lost 3 bases, the J end lost 0 bases, and 9 bases lay between the germline ends. The CDR3 region is CAISEGQLAKNIQYF. As DNA, the CDR3 is TGTGCCATCAGTGAAGGACAGTTAGCCAAAAACATTCAGTACTTC.

This clonotype appeared many times. The chain recombines TRBV20-1 with TRBJ1-1, with D possibly matching TRBD1 (6 bases). CDR1 and CDR2 (germline): DFQATT, SNEGSKA (reference sequence). The CDR3 spans 15 residues. V was trimmed by 0 bases and J by 1 base, leaving 12 bases between them. The CDR3 loop is CSARDTQGRNTEAFF. CDR3 bases: TGCAGTGCTAGAGATACCCAGGGGAGGAACACTGAAGCTTTCTTT.

This clonotype appeared many times. The genes are TRBV5-6 and TRBJ1-1; D gene uncertain. V gave up 1 base and J gave up 1 base, with 8 bases separating them. The CDR3 runs 14 residues. CDR1 is SGHDT, CDR2 YYEEEE, per germline. The CDR3 region is CASSLSLPNTEAFF. In DNA, the CDR3 is TGTGCCAGCAGCTTGTCGCTGCCGAACACTGAAGCTTTCTTT. Looking up the rest from reference TRBV5-6 and TRBJ1-1 gives the full variable domain: DAGVTQSPTHLIKTRGQQVTLRCSPKSGHDTVSWYQQALGQGPQFIFQYYEEEERQRGNFPDRFSGHQFPNYSSELNVNALLLGDSALYLCASSLSLPNTEAFFGQGTRLTVV.

This clonotype was found many times. The gene calls are TRBV3-1 and TRBJ1-1; D not resolved. Trimming left V 0 bases short and J 8 bases short, with 7 bases between. Germline values: CDR1 LGHDT, CDR2 YNNKEL (reference sequence). This CDR3 contains 12 residues. The CDR3 here is CASSQDAAEAFF. CDR3 bases: TGTGCCAGCAGCCAAGATGCGGCAGAAGCTTTCTTT.

This clonotype was observed at least ten times. This rearrangement joins TRBV10-3 to TRBJ2-2; no clear D gene. V shed 4 bases and J shed 4 bases, with 7 bases lying between them. This CDR3 region has 13 residues. Germline V gene lookup returns CDR1 ENHRY and CDR2 SYGVKD. Written as DNA, the CDR3 is TGTGCCATCAGTGGGACCGGCACCGGGGAGCTGTTTTTT. Encoded protein: CAISGTGTGELFF.

The sample holds many counts of this clonotype. The V gene is TRBV12-3 or TRBV12-4, the J gene TRBJ2-2; D may be TRBD2 (5 bases). The CDR3 contains 13 residues. The V and J ends lost 5 bases and 5 bases respectively, with 9 bases between them. CDR3 sequence: CASSPGGTGELFF. The CDR3 DNA is TGTGCCAGCAGTCCAGGCGGGACCGGGGAGCTGTTTTTT.

Many counts were recorded for this clonotype. V usage is TRBV4-3 and J usage is TRBJ2-2; weak D call: TRBD2 (6 bases). V lost 0 bases and J lost 5, with 13 bases in between. The CDR3 loop spans 16 amino acids. CDR1 LGHNA and CDR2 YSLEER come from the germline V gene. The CDR3 is CASSQDLRGLTGELFF. The CDR3, as DNA: TGCGCCAGCAGCCAAGATCTACGGGGGTTGACCGGGGAGCTGTTTTTT.